The entry below describes one T cell receptor beta chain. The target antigen is unknown. This sample was included in a study of OX40 agonist ivuxolimab in advanced cancers. The CDR3 contains 15 residues. The ends were cut back, 6 bases at V and 6 bases at J, with 16 bases in the middle. CDR1 is SGDLS and CDR2 is YYNGEE in the germline V gene. Sequencing was performed with immunoSEQ multiplex PCR; in TCRdb, only in-frame clones are kept and a portion is missing. Found here are about 55,000 clones, around nine tenths of them singletons; the top ten hold approximately 7.2%. Notes on the study in general: Several nonresponders also turned out to have low normalized T-cell clonal expansion.

This chain links TRBV9 with TRBJ1-6; D might be TRBD1 (6 bases). This receptor was identified in an adult with an advanced solid tumor such as melanoma, head and neck, liver or kidney cancer. The sequenced sample was CD4+ or CD8+ T cells sorted from blood, obtained in a trial of the OX40 agonist ivuxolimab. Written as DNA, the CDR3 is TGTGCCAGCACCGGTGCTACAGGGAGTAATTCACCCCTCCACTTT. It codes for CASTGATGSNSPLHF. Full variable domain (outside the CDR3, taken from reference TRBV9 and TRBJ1-6): DSGVTQTPKHLITATGQRVTLRCSPRSGDLSVYWYQQSLDQGLQFLIQYYNGEERAKGNILERFSAQQFPDLHSELNLSSLELGDSALYFCASTGATGSNSPLHFGNGTRLTVT.